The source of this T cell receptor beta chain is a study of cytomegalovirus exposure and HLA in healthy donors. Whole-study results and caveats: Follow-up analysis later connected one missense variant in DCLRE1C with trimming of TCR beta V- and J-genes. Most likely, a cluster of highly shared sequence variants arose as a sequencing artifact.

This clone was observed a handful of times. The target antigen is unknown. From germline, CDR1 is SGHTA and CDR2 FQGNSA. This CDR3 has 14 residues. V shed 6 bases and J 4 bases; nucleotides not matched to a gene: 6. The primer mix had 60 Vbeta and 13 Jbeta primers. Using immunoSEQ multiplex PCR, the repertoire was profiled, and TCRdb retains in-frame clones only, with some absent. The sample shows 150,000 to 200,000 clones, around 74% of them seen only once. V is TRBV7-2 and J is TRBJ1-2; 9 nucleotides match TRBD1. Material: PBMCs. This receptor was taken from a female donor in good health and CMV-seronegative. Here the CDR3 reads CASSFKTGGYGYTF. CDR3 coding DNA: TGTGCCAGCAGTTTTAAGACAGGGGGCTATGGCTACACCTTC.